This passage covers 19 T cell receptor beta chains from one sample sequenced in a study of shared clonotypes between healthy human individuals. Data came from immunoSEQ multiplex PCR; TCRdb stores just in-frame clones and leaves some out. The sample holds about 1,900,000 clones; approximately 94% are singletons and the top ten take less than 1.5%. CD45RO-negative CD8 cells positively selected for CCR7 made up the naive population, which excluded terminally differentiated effector memory CD45RA+ cells. The sequencing input was naive CD8+ T cells sorted from blood. These receptors originate from a man aged 18 to 29 in good health.

The V call is TRBV19, the J call TRBJ2-1, with 13 bases that match TRBD2. Germline CDR1 reads LNHDA; CDR2 reads SQIVND (reference sequence). The CDR3 consists of 16 residues. Losses at the gene ends were 3 bases for V and 6 bases for J; bases not matched to a gene: 5. This chain's CDR3 is CASSISGLAGVNEQFF. DNA for the CDR3: TGTGCCAGTAGTATCTCCGGACTAGCGGGAGTCAATGAGCAGTTCTTC.

On this clone: The sample holds other DNA sequences that translate to the same CDR3. The gene calls are TRBV13 and TRBJ2-1; D is possibly TRBD2 (5 bases). With 0 bases removed from V and 4 bases from J, the gap between germline ends came to 7 bases. The CDR3 is 14 residues long. The germline gives CDR1 PRHDT, CDR2 FYEKMQ (reference sequence). CDR3 sequence (DNA): TGTGCCAGCAGCTTAGGAGGGAGTTACAATGAGCAGTTCTTC. It yields the protein CASSLGGSYNEQFF.

This clone showed up just once. The chain links TRBV27 to TRBJ2-2, with unresolved D. CDR3 length: 16 amino acids. Germline V CDR1 and CDR2: MNHEY, SMNVEV (reference sequence). Trimming stripped 1 base from V and 4 bases from J, with 13 bases between. This CDR3 is CASSLFVPETTGELFF. In DNA form, the CDR3 reads TGTGCCAGCAGTTTATTTGTACCAGAAACCACCGGGGAGCTGTTTTTT.

The chain recombines TRBV6-5 with TRBJ2-5; 7 bases agree with TRBD1. Germline-derived CDR1 and CDR2 are MNHEY and SVGAGI. V was pared by 1 base and J by 1 base, with 6 bases of the junction left unmatched. This CDR3 contains 16 residues. Here the CDR3 reads CASSYLWDRGQETQYF. The CDR3 nucleotides read TGTGCCAGCAGTTACTTATGGGACAGAGGCCAAGAGACCCAGTACTTC.

The rearrangement links TRBV4-3 to TRBJ1-2, with D possibly being TRBD1 (6 bases). The CDR3 is 15 residues long. Trimming took 0 bases from V and 8 from J, leaving 16 bases between them. Germline V lookup: CDR1 LGHNA, CDR2 YSLEER. CDR3 DNA: TGCGCCAGCAGCCAAGATCGGGCAGGGGTGGAGGGCTACACCTTC. Encoded protein: CASSQDRAGVEGYTF.

The V and J genes are TRBV4-2 and TRBJ2-5; no clear D. The CDR3 sequence is 16 residues long. Trimming pared 0 bases from V and 4 bases from J, leaving 15 bases between. Germline CDR1 LGHNA, CDR2 YNFKEQ. The CDR3 DNA reads TGTGCCAGCAGCCAAGACTGGGCAGCGACCGGAGAGACCCAGTACTTC. Translated: CASSQDWAATGETQYF.

The chain couples TRBV7-2 to TRBJ1-2; D unclear. Germline V gene data show CDR1 as SGHTA and CDR2 as FQGNSA. The CDR3 extends over 15 amino acids. V was pared by 2 bases and J by 3 bases, with 13 bases between. The CDR3 region is CASSLYEPSDYGYTF. CDR3 bases: TGTGCCAGCAGCTTATATGAACCTTCGGACTATGGCTACACCTTC.

This chain connects TRBV30 to TRBJ2-7; D uncertain. CDR3 size: 11 residues. Trimming pared 7 bases from V and 2 bases from J, leaving 9 bases between. Germline CDR1 and CDR2: GTSNPN and SVGIG (reference sequence). The CDR3 DNA sequence: TGTGCCTTTTATACCGCCTACGAGCAGTACTTC. Translating gives CAFYTAYEQYF.

The chain joins TRBV13 to TRBJ1-3; unclear D gene. Germline CDR1 reads PRHDT; CDR2 reads FYEKMQ (reference sequence). The CDR3 has 15 residues. V dropped 2 bases and J dropped 4 bases, with 12 bases sitting between them. DNA for the CDR3: TGTGCCAGCAGCTTAAAGTTGGGGAGGGGAAACACCATATATTTT. Residues: CASSLKLGRGNTIYF.

The chain combines TRBV13 with TRBJ2-3; 9 nucleotides line up with TRBD1. CDR1 is PRHDT, CDR2 FYEKMQ, per germline (reference sequence). The junction had 8 bases not matched to a gene; V was cut back by 5 bases and J by 2 bases. The CDR3 sequence is 16 residues long. CDR3 DNA sequence: TGTGCCAGCAGCCCGGGACAGGGAGGCTTCACAGATACGCAGTATTTT. Its protein is CASSPGQGGFTDTQYF. The full variable domain, its missing parts supplied by reference TRBV13 and TRBJ2-3, is AAGVIQSPRHLIKEKRETATLKCYPIPRHDTVYWYQQGPGQDPQFLISFYEKMQSDKGSIPDRFSAQQFSDYHSELNMSSLELGDSALYFCASSPGQGGFTDTQYFGPGTRLTVL.

This chain connects TRBV7-9 to TRBJ1-1, with D unresolved. The V end was cut by 1 base, the J end by 2 bases, with 5 bases between. CDR3 length: 13 residues. Germline loops: CDR1 SEHNR, CDR2 FQNEAQ (reference sequence). CDR3: CASSLDANTEAFF. The CDR3 DNA reads TGTGCCAGCAGCTTAGACGCCAACACTGAAGCTTTCTTT.

This sequence joins TRBV27 and TRBJ1-5; D unclear. Trimming stripped 7 bases from V and 0 bases from J, with 13 bases between. The CDR3 spans 15 residues. Germline assignment: CDR1 MNHEY and CDR2 SMNVEV (reference sequence). The CDR3 region has the DNA TGTGCCAGCACCTCTTCACCCCTTAGCAATCAGCCCCAGCATTTT. As protein: CASTSSPLSNQPQHF.

A few counts support this clone. The rearrangement links TRBV7-9 to TRBJ1-2, with 9 bases that match TRBD1. The CDR3 has 14 residues. The V gene end was trimmed by 5 bases and the J gene end by 8 bases; junction bases not matched to a gene: 9. Germline assignment: CDR1 SEHNR and CDR2 FQNEAQ (reference sequence). In DNA, the CDR3 is TGTGCCAGCAGCCCAGTTACAGGGGGCCGCGGCTACACCTTC. Amino acid sequence: CASSPVTGGRGYTF.

This chain joins TRBV6-5 and TRBJ2-7; 9 nucleotides agree with TRBD2. In germline, CDR1 is MNHEY, CDR2 SVGAGI. J lost 4 bases, V lost 6 bases, and 10 bases had no gene match. The CDR3 sequence is 15 residues long. For the CDR3, the DNA is TGTGCCAGCAGGCTTAGCGGGAGCGCAATATACGAGCAGTACTTC. Translating it yields CASRLSGSAIYEQYF.

The V gene is TRBV7-2, the J gene TRBJ2-7; tentatively, D is TRBD2 (5 bases). Germline assignment: CDR1 SGHTA and CDR2 FQGNSA. Trimming removed 1 base from V and 7 bases from J, with 11 bases in between. There are 13 residues in the CDR3. In DNA form, the CDR3 reads TGTGCCAGCAGCTTAGTCGGACTGAAAGAGCAGTACTTC. Its translation: CASSLVGLKEQYF.

V is TRBV5-4 and J is TRBJ1-2; 8 positions agree with TRBD1. Germline-derived CDR1 and CDR2 are SGHNT and YYREEE (reference sequence). The CDR3 loop spans 13 amino acids. The V and J ends lost 3 bases and 9 bases, in that order; junction bases with no gene match: 7. The CDR3 loop is CASSSGQVLSYTF. The CDR3 DNA reads as TGTGCCAGCAGCTCGGGACAGGTCTTGAGCTACACCTTC.

This chain uses TRBV29-1 with TRBJ2-1, with TRBD2 identical over 11 bases. Trimming at V came to 3 bases and at J to 0 bases, leaving 7 bases not matched to a gene. This CDR3 has 17 residues. CDR1 SQVTM and CDR2 ANQGSEA come from the germline V gene. CDR3 amino acids: CSVEGLAVASSYNEQFF. The CDR3 bases are TGCAGCGTTGAGGGACTAGCGGTTGCCTCCTCCTACAATGAGCAGTTCTTC.

The chain couples TRBV5-6 to TRBJ2-7; a possible D gene is TRBD2 (5 bases). The germline V gene encodes CDR1 SGHDT and CDR2 YYEEEE. The length of the CDR3 is 15 residues. V was pared by 6 bases and J by 1 base, with 17 bases between. The chain's CDR3 is CASTTGGTWSYEQYF. DNA for the CDR3: TGTGCCAGCACCACCGGAGGTACGTGGTCCTACGAGCAGTACTTC. The complete variable domain, with remaining parts taken from reference TRBV5-6 and TRBJ2-7, reads DAGVTQSPTHLIKTRGQQVTLRCSPKSGHDTVSWYQQALGQGPQFIFQYYEEEERQRGNFPDRFSGHQFPNYSSELNVNALLLGDSALYLCASTTGGTWSYEQYFGPGTRLTVT.

The gene calls are TRBV13 and TRBJ1-2, with a tentative D call TRBD1 (5 bases). Germline lookup yields CDR1 PRHDT and CDR2 FYEKMQ (reference sequence). V shed 4 bases and J shed 6 bases, with 12 bases lying between them. The CDR3 has 13 amino acids. CDR3 coding DNA: TGTGCCAGCAGCTCGGCAGGGAACGATGGCTACACCTTC. Protein: CASSSAGNDGYTF.